The 9 T cell receptor beta chains in this list originate from one sample, sequenced in a study of T-cell memory formation after mild COVID-19. TCRdb reprocessed the 5' RACE reads with MiXCR, giving one entry per CDR3 protein. Among around 400,000 distinct CDR3 sequences listed, about 24% were seen once. The sequenced sample was PBMCs or a T cell subset sorted from them (not recorded which). Source of these receptors: an adult woman who had mild COVID-19 (a few samples of this study predate the infection). Cell type and time point are not known.

This clonotype showed up just a few times. The J gene is TRBJ2-3, the V gene TRBV5-1; no definite D call. Germline V gives CDR1 SGHRS, CDR2 YFSETQ. The CDR3 length is 14 residues. V lost 0 bases to trimming and J lost 4 bases, with 9 bases between them. This chain's CDR3 is CASSLGEDPDTQYF. CDR3 DNA sequence: TGCGCCAGCAGCTTGGGGGAAGATCCAGATACGCAGTATTTT. Together with reference TRBV5-1 and TRBJ2-3, the CDR3 gives the full variable domain: KAGVTQTPRYLIKTRGQQVTLSCSPISGHRSVSWYQQTPGQGLQFLFEYFSETQRNKGNFPGRFSGRQFSNSRSEMNVSTLELGDSALYLCASSLGEDPDTQYFGPGTRLTVL.

The chain employs TRBV4-1 and TRBJ2-5; maybe TRBD1 (7 bases). The germline V and J ends were trimmed by 5 bases and 2 bases, with 12 bases remaining between them. Germline CDR1 MGHRA, CDR2 YSYEKL. The CDR3 loop spans 14 amino acids. CDR3 loop: CASSKGGQQETQYF. Written as DNA, the CDR3 is TGCGCCAGCAGCAAGGGGGGACAGCAAGAGACCCAGTACTTC.

This clonotype was found many times. V usage is TRBV3-1 and J usage is TRBJ2-7; D not certain. CDR1 LGHDT and CDR2 YNNKEL come from the germline V gene (reference sequence). V lost 4 bases to trimming and J lost 4 bases, with 8 bases between them. The length of the CDR3 is 12 residues. The CDR3 DNA sequence: TGTGCCAGCAGCCGGACCCGATACGAGCAGTACTTC. This codes for CASSRTRYEQYF.

This clonotype appeared many times. The chain recombines TRBV30 with TRBJ2-1; no reliable D call. Germline loops: CDR1 GTSNPN, CDR2 SVGIG (reference sequence). CDR3 size: 12 residues. Trimming stripped 1 base from V and 6 bases from J, with 7 bases between. CDR3 loop: CAWSAQGNEQFF. The CDR3, as DNA: TGTGCCTGGAGTGCCCAAGGCAATGAGCAGTTCTTC.

The V gene is TRBV20-1, the J gene TRBJ2-5, with 7 positions matching TRBD2. The CDR3 totals 14 residues. Germline assignment: CDR1 DFQATT and CDR2 SNEGSKA (reference sequence). With 1 base clipped from V and 2 bases from J, the junction kept 4 bases outside the gene matches. CDR3 sequence reads: CSARVPGGQETQYF. The CDR3 DNA is TGCAGTGCTAGAGTGCCGGGAGGTCAAGAGACCCAGTACTTC.

This clonotype was detected once. The genes are TRBV7-9 and TRBJ1-4, with a possible D match to TRBD1 (6 bases). The CDR3 is made up of 15 amino acids. V was cut by 5 bases and J by 3 bases, with 13 bases left in between. The V gene's germline CDR1 is SEHNR and CDR2 FQNEAQ (reference sequence). CDR3 nucleotides: TGTGCCAGCAGCGTCTACAGGGAGGCTAATGAAAAACTGTTTTTT. Translation gives CASSVYREANEKLFF.

The V gene is TRBV5-1, the J gene TRBJ2-7, with TRBD1 matching 10 bases. There are 18 residues in the CDR3. The junction had 14 bases not matched to a gene; V was cut back by 4 bases and J by 1 base. The germline gives CDR1 SGHRS, CDR2 YFSETQ. The CDR3 sequence is CASSLRQGAILGSYEQYF. The CDR3 DNA reads TGCGCCAGCAGCCTCCGACAGGGGGCTATTCTGGGGTCCTACGAGCAGTACTTC.

This clonotype was seen just once. The chain employs TRBV7-2 and TRBJ2-3; 10 bases are a match to TRBD2. CDR3 length: 16 amino acids. From germline, CDR1 is SGHTA and CDR2 FQGNSA. The V segment lost 5 bases and the J segment 2 bases; nucleotides outside the gene matches: 7. In nucleotides, the CDR3 is TGTGCCAGCAGCCCCCCTAGCGGGAGAATCACAGATACGCAGTATTTT. Its translation is CASSPPSGRITDTQYF.

V gene TRBV12-3 or TRBV12-4 combines with J gene TRBJ2-7; TRBD2 is a possible D gene (5 bases). V was trimmed by 4 bases and J by 5 bases, leaving 15 bases between them. The CDR3 consists of 14 residues. The CDR3 DNA reads as TGTGCCAGCAGTTGGAGGCAGCTTCTCAACGAGCAGTACTTC. Its translation is CASSWRQLLNEQYF.